This paragraph reports one T cell receptor (beta chain). The data were obtained in a study of patients and donors after allogeneic stem cell transplantation. Between the trimmed V and J ends, which lost 0 bases and 3 bases, there was a span of 7 bases. This CDR3 has 14 residues. CDR1 is LGHNA and CDR2 is YSLEER in the germline V gene. TCRdb re-called the RT-PCR reads with MiXCR, one entry per CDR3 protein. Of tens of thousands of distinct CDR3 sequences in the sample, roughly 48% were seen once. The origin of this receptor is a human donor who was either an allogeneic HSCT recipient or a stem cell or donor lymphocyte infusion donor (not recorded which). It is not recorded whose cells these are; they may come from a transplant donor. V and J are TRBV4-3 and TRBJ2-3; D is unresolved. The material sequenced was blood, either unsorted or a sorted T cell fraction (not recorded which). The chain's CDR3 is CASSQDLWTDTQYF. In DNA form, the CDR3 reads TGCGCCAGCAGCCAAGATCTATGGACAGATACGCAGTATTTT.